Each of the 24 T cell receptor beta chains below was sequenced from the same sample in a study of CD8+ T cells in alopecia areata. The treatment was: oral pan-JAK inhibitor, 5-10 mg twice daily. In each case, RNA was isolated and then reverse transcribed into cDNA as the sequencing template. The repertoire was sequenced with immunoSEQ multiplex PCR; TCRdb's copy has only in-frame clones and lacks some. The table shows fewer than 250,000 clones, with less than 50% occurring only once. Source: CD4+ T cells sorted from blood, taken at roughly week 38, from a patient treated with tofacitinib. The receptors derive from a human donor with alopecia areata.

The chain carries TRBV15 and TRBJ2-3; no reliable D call. The CDR3 sequence is 13 residues long. Deletions cut 1 base from V and 3 bases from J, with 5 bases between. Germline lookup yields CDR1 LNHNV and CDR2 YYDKDF (reference sequence). The CDR3 DNA sequence: TGTGCCACCAGCAGAGGACCAACAGATACGCAGTATTTT. Its translation: CATSRGPTDTQYF. The variable domain in full, with the rest retrieved from reference TRBV15 and TRBJ2-3, is DAMVIQNPRYQVTQFGKPVTLSCSQTLNHNVMYWYQQKSSQAPKLLFHYYDKDFNNEADTPDNFQSRRPNTSFCFLDIRSPGLGDTAMYLCATSRGPTDTQYFGPGTRLTVL.

This clone was counted many times. Other DNA variants within this sample encode the same CDR3. The V call is TRBV29-1, the J call TRBJ2-7, with 8 bases fitting TRBD2. CDR3 length: 14 residues. With V trimmed by 6 bases and J by 0 bases, 7 bases remained unmatched. CDR1 and CDR2 from the germline V gene are SQVTM and ANQGSEA. The CDR3 spells CSVGASGFSYEQYF. The CDR3 DNA reads TGCAGCGTGGGGGCTAGCGGGTTCTCCTACGAGCAGTACTTC.

The chain joins TRBV29-1 to TRBJ2-2; TRBD2 matches 8 bases. CDR3 length: 14 amino acids. In germline, CDR1 is SQVTM, CDR2 ANQGSEA. The V gene end was trimmed by 7 bases and the J gene end by 1 base; junction bases not matched to a gene: 5. Here the CDR3 reads CSGAGEGNTGELFF. In DNA, the CDR3 is TGCAGCGGAGCGGGAGAGGGGAACACCGGGGAGCTGTTTTTT.

A few counts support this clone. The chain combines TRBV7-2 with TRBJ2-4, with D hard to call. The ends were cut back, 5 bases at V and 6 bases at J, with 14 bases in the middle. The germline gives CDR1 SGHTA, CDR2 FQGNSA. The CDR3 totals 14 residues. For the CDR3, the DNA is TGTGCCAGCAGCCAGCTCGTGACCCCAAACATTCAGTACTTC. Encoded protein: CASSQLVTPNIQYF. The whole variable domain, remainder taken from reference TRBV7-2 and TRBJ2-4, is GAGVSQSPSNKVTEKGKDVELRCDPISGHTALYWYRQSLGQGLEFLIYFQGNSAPDKSGLPSDRFSAERTGGSVSTLTIQRTQQEDSAVYLCASSQLVTPNIQYFGAGTRLSVL.

V usage is TRBV7-9 and J usage is TRBJ2-1, with TRBD1 identical over 12 bases. The J segment lost 7 bases and the V segment lost 6 bases, leaving 7 bases of the junction unmatched. This CDR3 has 15 residues. Germline CDR1 is SEHNR and CDR2 is FQNEAQ (reference sequence). Here the CDR3 DNA reads TGTGCCAGCAGACCCGGGACAGGGGGCCGGAATGAGCAGTTCTTC. Protein product: CASRPGTGGRNEQFF.

The rearrangement uses TRBV29-1 and TRBJ1-1; D unclear. V was shortened by 5 bases and J by 8 bases, with 18 bases between the two germline ends. Per the germline V gene, CDR1 is SQVTM and CDR2 is ANQGSEA. The CDR3 spans 13 residues. The CDR3 region has the DNA TGCAGCGTTTTGTACCAGCTCAACTTAGAAGCTTTCTTT. Its protein is CSVLYQLNLEAFF.

This clone occurred a few times. This sequence joins TRBV29-1 and TRBJ2-7; the match to TRBD2 covers 10 bases. V dropped 7 bases and J dropped 9; count of bases not matched to a gene: 18. CDR1 and CDR2 from the germline V gene are SQVTM and ANQGSEA. The CDR3 runs 15 residues. The CDR3 nucleotides are TGCAGCGGGGGGAGGAGTACTAGCGGGACCTTTGTGCAGTACTTC. This gives the protein CSGGRSTSGTFVQYF.

This clone has a single count. The chain joins TRBV29-1 to TRBJ2-1, with 7 bases matching TRBD2. The trim removed 1 base at V and 7 bases at J, leaving 13 bases unmatched. Germline values: CDR1 SQVTM, CDR2 ANQGSEA. CDR3 size: 16 residues. CDR3 bases: TGCAGCGTTGAAGGGCGGCGGCGGGAGCCCTCGAATGAGCAGTTCTTC. Its translation is CSVEGRRREPSNEQFF.

This clone was detected a few times. The chain has TRBV19 and TRBJ2-2; 10 bases are a match to TRBD2. The CDR3 length is 16 residues. The V segment lost 5 bases and the J segment 4 bases; nucleotides outside the gene matches: 7. The germline V gene has CDR1 LNHDA and CDR2 SQIVND (reference sequence). CDR3 residues: CASSLTSGRGTGELFF. DNA of the CDR3: TGTGCCAGTAGTCTCACCAGCGGGAGGGGCACCGGGGAGCTGTTTTTT.

This chain uses TRBV28 with TRBJ1-2, with unresolved D. The V and J ends lost 5 bases and 7 bases respectively, with 8 bases between them. The CDR3 is made up of 11 amino acids. Germline V CDR1 and CDR2: MDHEN, SYDVKM. This chain's CDR3 is CASSPGGGYTF. In DNA form, the CDR3 reads TGTGCCAGCAGTCCGGGTGGTGGCTACACCTTC.

This chain's CDR3 is CASSRGVISTDTQYF. The CDR3 DNA follows: TGTGCCAGCAGTCGGGGGGTAATTAGCACAGATACGCAGTATTTT. The chain links TRBV27 to TRBJ2-3, with TRBD2 matching over 7 bases. This CDR3 contains 15 residues. Germline CDR1 reads MNHEY; CDR2 reads SMNVEV (reference sequence). V was clipped by 5 bases and J by 0 bases; unmatched bases: 5.

This chain uses TRBV30 with TRBJ2-2; perhaps D is TRBD1 or TRBD2 (6 bases each). This CDR3 comprises 12 residues. Germline loops: CDR1 GTSNPN, CDR2 SVGIG (reference sequence). Trimming shortened V by 3 bases and J by 9 bases, and 11 bases separated the two germline ends. The CDR3 DNA reads as TGTGCCTGGAGGGAGGGACACTGGGAGCTGTTTTTT. Protein sequence: CAWREGHWELFF.

The CDR3 nucleotides read TGCAGCGTTGCCGGACAGGGGGAAGGCTACACCTTC. It codes for CSVAGQGEGYTF. The rearrangement links TRBV29-1 to TRBJ1-2; 10 bases line up with TRBD1. This CDR3 contains 12 residues. The V gene end was trimmed by 4 bases and the J gene end by 8 bases; junction bases not matched to a gene: 4. Germline values: CDR1 SQVTM, CDR2 ANQGSEA.

This clone showed up just a few times. The CDR3 protein is CASSARGGQVESNEQFF. Written as DNA, the CDR3 is TGCGCCAGCAGCGCCCGAGGTGGACAGGTAGAAAGCAATGAGCAGTTCTTC. The chain is built from TRBV4-1 and TRBJ2-1; 7 nucleotides align to TRBD1. After removal of 5 bases from V and 6 bases from J, the junction contained 16 bases not matched to a gene. From germline, CDR1 is MGHRA and CDR2 YSYEKL. The CDR3 runs 17 residues.

This clone has more than one count but fewer than ten. The chain uses TRBV7-2 and TRBJ2-1; 12 bases line up with TRBD2. Germline loops: CDR1 SGHTA, CDR2 FQGNSA. V trimming: 2 bases; J trimming: 12 bases; junction bases outside the gene matches: 14. CDR3 length: 17 amino acids. This CDR3 is CASSLSPASGRAFGQFF. The CDR3 DNA is TGTGCCAGCAGCTTAAGTCCGGCTAGCGGGAGGGCCTTTGGGCAGTTCTTC.

The sample holds one count of this clone. The chain couples TRBV19 to TRBJ2-6, with TRBD2 as a possible D gene (5 bases). The CDR3 is made up of 14 amino acids. Deletions cut 6 bases from V and 2 bases from J, with 8 bases between. Germline V gene data show CDR1 as LNHDA and CDR2 as SQIVND (reference sequence). The CDR3 DNA reads TGTGCCAGTAGGCCGAGGGCTGGGGCCAACGTCCTGACTTTC. Its translation: CASRPRAGANVLTF.

This clone was detected a few times. CDR3 region: CSVRRQSVTDTQYF. CDR3 DNA sequence: TGCAGCGTCCGCAGACAGTCAGTCACAGATACGCAGTATTTT. The chain employs TRBV29-1 and TRBJ2-3, with D possibly being TRBD1 (5 bases). V was pared by 6 bases and J by 2 bases, with 15 bases between. Germline CDR1 reads SQVTM; CDR2 reads ANQGSEA. This CDR3 is built from 14 residues.

DNA of the CDR3: TGCGCCAGCAATGGGTTCTACGAGCAGTACTTC. Its protein product is CASNGFYEQYF. The V gene is TRBV23-1, the J gene TRBJ2-7; D is ambiguous. Being an ORF, TRBV23-1 has a function that is uncertain. The CDR3 is made up of 11 amino acids. V shed 7 bases and J shed 3 bases, with 7 bases lying between them.

This clone came up a few times. CDR3: CASSFSGYNEQFF. Here the CDR3 DNA reads TGTGCCAGCAGCTTTAGCGGGTACAATGAGCAGTTCTTC. This chain connects TRBV11-2 to TRBJ2-1; 7 bases line up with TRBD2. This CDR3 is 13 amino acids long. Germline CDR1 is SGHAT and CDR2 is FQNNGV. Trimming cost V 3 bases and J 4 bases; bases outside gene matches: 0. The full variable domain, with the rest looked up from reference TRBV11-2 and TRBJ2-1, is EAGVAQSPRYKIIEKRQSVAFWCNPISGHATLYWYQQILGQGPKLLIQFQNNGVVDDSQLPKDRFSAERLKGVDSTLKIQPAKLEDSAVYLCASSFSGYNEQFFGPGTRLTVL.

The chain couples TRBV29-1 to TRBJ2-5; perhaps TRBD2 as D (5 bases). The V and J ends lost 3 bases and 2 bases respectively, with 7 bases between them. This CDR3 is built from 12 residues. CDR1 is SQVTM, CDR2 ANQGSEA, per germline. CDR3 loop: CSVDGGQETQYF. As DNA, the CDR3 is TGCAGCGTTGACGGAGGACAAGAGACCCAGTACTTC.

This clone was counted between two and nine times. The same CDR3 is also encoded by other DNA sequences in this sample. V usage is TRBV30 and J usage is TRBJ2-1, with 10 bases lining up with TRBD1. The V gene end was trimmed by 6 bases and the J gene end by 7 bases; junction bases not matched to a gene: 9. This CDR3 is built from 14 residues. Germline-derived CDR1 and CDR2 are GTSNPN and SVGIG (reference sequence). Written as DNA, the CDR3 is TGTGCCTGTCCGCGGGACAGGGGTTTAAATGAGCAGTTCTTC. Protein product: CACPRDRGLNEQFF.

The genes are TRBV30 and TRBJ2-3; D not resolved. V shed 2 bases and J shed 7 bases, with 13 bases lying between them. CDR1 and CDR2 (germline): GTSNPN, SVGIG (reference sequence). This CDR3 has 13 amino acids. The chain's CDR3 is CAWSTRAPNTQYF. DNA for the CDR3: TGTGCCTGGAGTACCCGGGCCCCGAATACGCAGTATTTT.

The J gene is TRBJ1-5, the V gene TRBV19; 7 positions match TRBD1. The length of the CDR3 is 15 residues. Germline-derived CDR1 and CDR2 are LNHDA and SQIVND (reference sequence). The J segment lost 3 bases and the V segment lost 6 bases, leaving 8 bases of the junction unmatched. The CDR3 coding sequence is TGTGCCAGTAGCGCCCTGACAGGGATCAATCAGCCCCAGCATTTT. Encoded protein: CASSALTGINQPQHF.

This clone has a handful of counts. This chain connects TRBV19 to TRBJ2-7; no reliable D call. With 7 bases removed from V and 4 bases from J, the gap between germline ends came to 8 bases. Germline V gene sequence: CDR1 LNHDA, CDR2 SQIVND (reference sequence). The CDR3 totals 11 residues. The CDR3 DNA reads TGTGCCAGTAAGGAAGGGTACGAGCAGTACTTC. Translating gives CASKEGYEQYF.